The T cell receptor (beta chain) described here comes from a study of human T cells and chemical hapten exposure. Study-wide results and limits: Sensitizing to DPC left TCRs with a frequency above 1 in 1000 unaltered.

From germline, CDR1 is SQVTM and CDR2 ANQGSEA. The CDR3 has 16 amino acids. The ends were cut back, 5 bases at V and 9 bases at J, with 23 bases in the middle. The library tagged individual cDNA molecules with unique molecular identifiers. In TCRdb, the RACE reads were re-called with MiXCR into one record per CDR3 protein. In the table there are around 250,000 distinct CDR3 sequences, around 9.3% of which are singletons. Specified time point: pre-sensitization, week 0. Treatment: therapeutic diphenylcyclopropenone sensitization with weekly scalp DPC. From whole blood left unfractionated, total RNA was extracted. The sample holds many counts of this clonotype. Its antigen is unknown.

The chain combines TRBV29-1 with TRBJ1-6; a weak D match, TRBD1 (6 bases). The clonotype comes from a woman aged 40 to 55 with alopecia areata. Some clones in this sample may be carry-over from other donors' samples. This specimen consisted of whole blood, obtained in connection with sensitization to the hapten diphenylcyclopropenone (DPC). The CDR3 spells CSVRDEPGTTSSPLHF. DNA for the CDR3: TGCAGCGTTCGGGACGAGCCCGGGACAACGTCTTCACCCCTCCACTTT.